The 29 T cell receptor beta chains below all came from one sample that was sequenced in a study of human T cells and chemical hapten exposure. MiXCR, applied by TCRdb to the RACE reads, yields one record per CDR3 protein. The sample records tens of thousands of distinct CDR3 sequences, 7.6% being singletons. Stated time point: pre-sensitization, week 0. The treatment is: therapeutic diphenylcyclopropenone sensitization with weekly scalp DPC. The sequenced sample was whole blood, obtained in connection with sensitization to the hapten diphenylcyclopropenone (DPC). The source is a woman aged 45-65 years with alopecia areata. Some clones in this sample may be carry-over from other donors' samples.

This clonotype was seen at least ten times. This chain links TRBV29-1 with TRBJ2-5; D may match TRBD1 or TRBD2 (5 bases each). V was cut by 7 bases and J by 5 bases, with 20 bases left in between. This CDR3 is built from 14 residues. The germline V gene encodes CDR1 SQVTM and CDR2 ANQGSEA. CDR3 nucleotides: TGCAGCGCCCTGGGACCCATCACAATCGAGACCCAGTACTTC. This encodes CSALGPITIETQYF.

This clonotype has at least ten counts. The chain employs TRBV5-1 and TRBJ1-6; no definite D call. V dropped 1 base and J dropped 6 bases, with 11 bases sitting between them. Germline V CDR1 and CDR2: SGHRS, YFSETQ. The CDR3 is 15 amino acids. CDR3 loop: CASSLRAEPNSPLHF. The CDR3 DNA sequence: TGCGCCAGCAGCTTGAGGGCAGAACCTAATTCACCCCTCCACTTT.

This clonotype was observed many times. This sequence joins TRBV2 and TRBJ2-1; TRBD2 is a possible D gene (5 bases). CDR1 is SNHLY, CDR2 FYNNEI, per germline. The CDR3 totals 12 residues. The V gene lost 10 bases and the J gene lost 8 bases, with 15 bases spanning the gap. DNA of the CDR3: TGTGCCACCCCCTCCCCCGGGGATGAGCAGTTCTTC. Translating it yields CATPSPGDEQFF. Full variable domain (rest looked up from reference TRBV2 and TRBJ2-1): EPEVTQTPSHQVTQMGQEVILRCVPISNHLYFYWYRQILGQKVEFLVSFYNNEISEKSEIFDDQFSVERPDGSNFTLKIRSTKLEDSAMYFCATPSPGDEQFFGPGTRLTVL.

This clonotype was counted ten times or more. The V gene is TRBV7-2, the J gene TRBJ1-4, with D hard to call. The CDR3 is 14 amino acids. The germline V and J ends were trimmed by 2 bases and 0 bases, with 4 bases remaining between them. The germline V gene encodes CDR1 SGHTA and CDR2 FQGNSA. The DNA for the CDR3 is TGTGCCAGCAGCTTAAGGGCAACTAATGAAAAACTGTTTTTT. It specifies CASSLRATNEKLFF.

This clonotype has just a few counts. For the CDR3, the DNA is TGTGCCACCAGTGATCCCGGTGAGGGGCCGAACCACCAAGAGACCCAGTACTTC. Residues: CATSDPGEGPNHQETQYF. The chain is built from TRBV24-1 and TRBJ2-5, with D tentatively TRBD1 or TRBD2 (5 bases each). Germline CDR1 KGHDR, CDR2 SFDVKD. V gave up 3 bases and J gave up 0 bases, with 19 bases separating them. This CDR3 is built from 18 residues.

This clonotype came up many times. V usage is TRBV5-1 and J usage is TRBJ2-5; D is uncertain. The CDR3 is made up of 13 amino acids. From germline, CDR1 is SGHRS and CDR2 YFSETQ. Trimming pared 0 bases from V and 1 base from J, leaving 4 bases between. This CDR3 reads CASSLGPQETQYF. The DNA of the CDR3 is TGCGCCAGCAGCTTGGGCCCCCAAGAGACCCAGTACTTC.

This clonotype was observed many times. This chain joins TRBV27 and TRBJ1-6; no reliable D call. The CDR3 consists of 15 residues. V was cut by 6 bases and J by 8 bases, with 17 bases left in between. CDR1 MNHEY and CDR2 SMNVEV come from the germline V gene (reference sequence). The CDR3 coding sequence is TGTGCCAGCAGCAAGGACGGAGCCCCTTATTCACCCCTCCACTTT. This translates into CASSKDGAPYSPLHF.

The table lists this clonotype with many counts. The V gene is TRBV20-1, the J gene TRBJ2-5, with D unresolved. Trimming removed 0 bases from V and 6 bases from J, with 5 bases in between. Germline CDR1 and CDR2: DFQATT and SNEGSKA (reference sequence). The CDR3 is made up of 11 amino acids. CDR3 region: CSARDRQTQYF. In DNA, the CDR3 is TGCAGTGCTAGAGATAGGCAGACCCAGTACTTC.

This clonotype was seen a few times. The chain couples TRBV5-1 to TRBJ2-2, with D possibly matching TRBD2 (5 bases). V was trimmed by 1 base and J by 0 bases, leaving 10 bases between them. CDR3 size: 16 residues. Germline V gene sequence: CDR1 SGHRS, CDR2 YFSETQ. CDR3 sequence (DNA): TGCGCCAGCAGCTTGTCGGGGAAGTCGAACACCGGGGAGCTGTTTTTT. Its translation: CASSLSGKSNTGELFF. Combining the CDR3 with reference TRBV5-1 and TRBJ2-2 gives the whole variable domain KAGVTQTPRYLIKTRGQQVTLSCSPISGHRSVSWYQQTPGQGLQFLFEYFSETQRNKGNFPGRFSGRQFSNSRSEMNVSTLELGDSALYLCASSLSGKSNTGELFFGEGSRLTVL.

This clonotype was seen many times. The CDR3, as DNA: TGTGCCAGCAGCCCACAGGTCTACAATGAGCAGTTCTTC. It yields the protein CASSPQVYNEQFF. The chain joins TRBV14 to TRBJ2-1; tentative D call: TRBD1 (5 bases). The ends were cut back, 4 bases at V and 3 bases at J, with 7 bases in the middle. CDR1 is SGHDN, CDR2 FVKESK, per germline. The CDR3 spans 13 residues. The entire variable domain, with the rest obtained from reference TRBV14 and TRBJ2-1, is as follows: EAGVTQFPSHSVIEKGQTVTLRCDPISGHDNLYWYRRVMGKEIKFLLHFVKESKQDESGMPNNRFLAERTGGTYSTLKVQPAELEDSGVYFCASSPQVYNEQFFGPGTRLTVL.

This clonotype was observed at least ten times. The V call is TRBV6-1, the J call TRBJ2-7; D is possibly TRBD2 (6 bases). This CDR3 contains 13 residues. The germline V gene has CDR1 MNHNS and CDR2 SASEGT. V was cut by 4 bases and J by 2 bases, with 9 bases left in between. The CDR3 sequence: CASSAGGTYEQYF. In DNA form, the CDR3 reads TGTGCCAGCAGTGCCGGCGGGACCTACGAGCAGTACTTC.

This clonotype was seen at least ten times. The chain employs TRBV6-2 or TRBV6-3 and TRBJ1-5, with 8 positions matching TRBD1. Per the germline V gene, CDR1 is MNHEY and CDR2 is SVGEGT. CDR3 size: 16 residues. Unmatched junction bases numbered 11, after V lost 5 bases and J lost 5 bases. The CDR3 region is CASSTLPGGLDQPQHF. The CDR3 DNA reads as TGTGCCAGCAGTACCCTACCAGGGGGCTTAGATCAGCCCCAGCATTTT.

This clonotype was found many times. The V call is TRBV12-3 or TRBV12-4, the J call TRBJ2-6, with unresolved D. The V end was cut by 5 bases, the J end by 0 bases, with 8 bases between. This CDR3 has 15 amino acids. The CDR3 here is CASSPQNSGANVLTF. The CDR3 DNA is TGTGCCAGCAGTCCACAGAACTCTGGGGCCAACGTCCTGACTTTC.

Ten or more counts support this clonotype. The rearrangement uses TRBV3-1 and TRBJ1-4, with TRBD1 matching 9 bases. From germline, CDR1 is LGHDT and CDR2 YNNKEL (reference sequence). The V segment lost 4 bases and the J segment 10 bases; nucleotides outside the gene matches: 10. CDR3 size: 15 residues. The CDR3 is CASSPPRGQGGKLFF. The CDR3 DNA is TGTGCCAGCAGCCCCCCTCGGGGACAGGGTGGAAAACTGTTTTTT.

The J gene is TRBJ2-2, the V gene TRBV27; no definite D call. Germline CDR1 is MNHEY and CDR2 is SMNVEV (reference sequence). This CDR3 region has 14 residues. V dropped 3 bases and J dropped 1 base, with 6 bases sitting between them. The CDR3 is CASSFLVNTGELFF. The CDR3, as DNA: TGTGCCAGCAGTTTCCTAGTGAACACCGGGGAGCTGTTTTTT.

This clonotype occurred a few times. This chain's CDR3 is CASSLDGWNTEAFF. The CDR3 DNA reads as TGCGCCAGCAGCTTGGATGGGTGGAACACTGAAGCTTTCTTT. V and J are TRBV5-1 and TRBJ1-1; D remains ambiguous. Trimming removed 0 bases at V and 1 base at J, with 7 bases between. CDR1 and CDR2 (germline): SGHRS, YFSETQ. CDR3 size: 14 residues. Full variable domain (outside the CDR3, taken from reference TRBV5-1 and TRBJ1-1): KAGVTQTPRYLIKTRGQQVTLSCSPISGHRSVSWYQQTPGQGLQFLFEYFSETQRNKGNFPGRFSGRQFSNSRSEMNVSTLELGDSALYLCASSLDGWNTEAFFGQGTRLTVV.

This clonotype showed up many times. The chain uses TRBV18 and TRBJ1-4; D is perhaps TRBD1 (5 bases). Per the germline V gene, CDR1 is KGHSH and CDR2 is LQKENI. V was pared by 3 bases and J by 8 bases, with 16 bases between. The CDR3 runs to 15 residues. CDR3 in DNA: TGTGCCAGCTCACCCCCCGGGAGGGGCGGCGAAAAACTGTTTTTT. Its translation is CASSPPGRGGEKLFF. The variable domain in full, completed from reference TRBV18 and TRBJ1-4, reads NAGVMQNPRHLVRRRGQEARLRCSPMKGHSHVYWYRQLPEEGLKFMVYLQKENIIDESGMPKERFSAEFPKEGPSILRIQQVVRGDSAAYFCASSPPGRGGEKLFFGSGTQLSVL.

This clonotype was counted many times. The chain uses TRBV29-1 and TRBJ2-3, with 11 bases lining up with TRBD2. With 6 bases clipped from V and 4 bases from J, the junction kept 3 bases outside the gene matches. Germline-derived CDR1 and CDR2 are SQVTM and ANQGSEA. The CDR3 runs to 13 residues. The CDR3 loop is CSVTSGRADTQYF. The DNA for the CDR3 is TGCAGCGTCACTAGCGGGAGAGCAGATACGCAGTATTTT.

There are many counts of this clonotype. The chain employs TRBV28 and TRBJ2-7; unclear D gene. Germline CDR1 is MDHEN and CDR2 is SYDVKM. Trimming removed 2 bases at V and 3 bases at J, with 8 bases between. This CDR3 comprises 13 residues. The CDR3 DNA reads TGTGCCAGCAGTTTAGACACCCTCTACGAGCAGTACTTC. Protein: CASSLDTLYEQYF.

This clonotype was observed many times. As DNA, the CDR3 is TGTGCCAGCAGCTCCACCCTACTTAACACCGGGGAGCTGTTTTTT. Amino acid sequence: CASSSTLLNTGELFF. The chain recombines TRBV7-6 with TRBJ2-2; D is unclear. There are 15 residues in the CDR3. The V end lost 4 bases, the J end lost 2 bases, and 11 bases lay between the germline ends. Germline lookup yields CDR1 SGHVS and CDR2 FNYEAQ. The full variable domain, in which reference TRBV7-6 and TRBJ2-2 provide the parts outside the CDR3, is GAGVSQSPRYKVTKRGQDVALRCDPISGHVSLYWYRQALGQGPEFLTYFNYEAQQDKSGLPNDRFSAERPEGSISTLTIQRTEQRDSAMYRCASSSTLLNTGELFFGEGSRLTVL.

The CDR3 reads CASSPSGNSYEQYF. CDR3 in DNA: TGTGCCAGCAGTCCTAGCGGGAACTCCTACGAGCAGTACTTC. The chain has TRBV6-5 and TRBJ2-7; 9 nucleotides agree with TRBD2. The CDR3 totals 14 residues. V trimming: 5 bases; J trimming: 0 bases; junction bases outside the gene matches: 2. Germline-derived CDR1 and CDR2 are MNHEY and SVGAGI.

V gene TRBV4-3 combines with J gene TRBJ2-7; D is perhaps TRBD1 (5 bases). There are 17 residues in the CDR3. Germline V gives CDR1 LGHNA, CDR2 YSLEER. V lost 0 bases, J lost 0 bases, and 15 bases lay in between. The CDR3 DNA sequence: TGCGCCAGCAGCCAAGATAGGCGACAGACCTTCTCCTACGAGCAGTACTTC. Its translation: CASSQDRRQTFSYEQYF.

The chain joins TRBV10-2 to TRBJ2-1; 13 bases map to TRBD2. V dropped 6 bases and J dropped 4; count of bases not matched to a gene: 15. From germline, CDR1 is WSHSY and CDR2 SAAADI. The CDR3 consists of 19 residues. The CDR3 coding sequence is TGCGCCAGCAGGAGAATCGGACTAGCGGGAGTAATGTTTTACAATGAGCAGTTCTTC. Its translation: CASRRIGLAGVMFYNEQFF.

This clonotype was observed many times. J is TRBJ1-5 and V is TRBV15; 7 bases align to TRBD1. Per germline, CDR1 LNHNV and CDR2 YYDKDF (reference sequence). There are 15 residues in the CDR3. Trimming removed 4 bases from V and 7 bases from J; junction bases left unmatched: 10. The CDR3 reads CATSIRQGGSQPQHF. CDR3 DNA: TGTGCCACCAGCATCCGACAGGGAGGGAGCCAGCCCCAGCATTTT.

The chain has TRBV28 and TRBJ1-1; a weak D match, TRBD1 (5 bases). Germline assignment: CDR1 MDHEN and CDR2 SYDVKM. This CDR3 has 13 residues. Trimming shortened V by 6 bases and J by 4 bases, and 12 bases separated the two germline ends. This chain's CDR3 is CASRTGGGTEAFF. Written as DNA, the CDR3 is TGTGCCAGCAGAACCGGGGGAGGCACTGAAGCTTTCTTT. The full variable domain, its missing parts supplied by reference TRBV28 and TRBJ1-1, is DVKVTQSSRYLVKRTGEKVFLECVQDMDHENMFWYRQDPGLGLRLIYFSYDVKMKEKGDIPEGYSVSREKKERFSLILESASTNQTSMYLCASRTGGGTEAFFGQGTRLTVV.

This clonotype was observed a few times. This chain connects TRBV29-1 to TRBJ1-1; 8 bases map to TRBD1. The CDR3 is made up of 16 amino acids. The junction had 16 bases not matched to a gene; V was cut back by 8 bases and J by 2 bases. The germline gives CDR1 SQVTM, CDR2 ANQGSEA. Here the CDR3 DNA reads TGCAGCTCAAGACGAGACAGGGGAAGAGGAAACACTGAAGCTTTCTTT. Residues: CSSRRDRGRGNTEAFF. The whole variable domain, remainder taken from reference TRBV29-1 and TRBJ1-1, is SAVISQKPSRDICQRGTSLTIQCQVDSQVTMMFWYRQQPGQSLTLIATANQGSEATYESGFVIDKFPISRPNLTFSTLTVSNMSPEDSSIYLCSSRRDRGRGNTEAFFGQGTRLTVV.

The V call is TRBV6-6, the J call TRBJ2-7; the match to TRBD2 covers 10 bases. The V gene end was trimmed by 8 bases and the J gene end by 1 base; junction bases not matched to a gene: 5. This CDR3 is built from 14 residues. CDR1 and CDR2 from the germline V gene are MNHNY and SVGAGI (reference sequence). This CDR3 is CASGASGGSYEQYF. The DNA of the CDR3 is TGTGCCAGCGGGGCTAGCGGGGGATCCTACGAGCAGTACTTC.

Concerning this clonotype: Being one base from a much bigger clone, this may be a read error. The gene calls are TRBV5-4 and TRBJ2-1, with 7 nucleotides matching TRBD2. Looked up from germline, CDR1 is SGHNT and CDR2 is YYREEE (reference sequence). The CDR3 has 15 amino acids. CDR3 in DNA: TGTGTCAGCAGCTTGCTCGGACTAGAACGCGATGAGCAGTTCTTC. Its translation is CVSSLLGLERDEQFF.

This clonotype came up a few times. The CDR3, as DNA: TGCAGCGTTGGGGATAGGGCGCATTCACCCCTCCACTTT. This codes for CSVGDRAHSPLHF. The chain links TRBV29-1 to TRBJ1-6; D call uncertain. This CDR3 has 13 residues. Trimming took off 4 bases at V and 8 bases at J, with 12 bases between the two ends. Germline CDR1 is SQVTM and CDR2 is ANQGSEA.